The 19 T cell receptor beta chains in this list originate from one sample, sequenced in a study of blood T cell repertoires in COVID-19. Sequencing used immunoSEQ multiplex PCR; TCRdb keeps in-frame clones, though not all of them. The table includes about 53,000 clones, 77% detected once. Sequenced material: peripheral blood. These receptors were taken from a man in his 70s with active or convalescent COVID-19.

The rearrangement links TRBV12-5 to TRBJ2-3, with 7 bases aligning to TRBD1. This CDR3 spans 15 amino acids. V gave up 0 bases and J gave up 0 bases; unmatched junction bases: 0. CDR1 is LGHNT, CDR2 FRNRAP, per germline. The CDR3 loop reads CASGLVGGSTDTQYF. CDR3 coding DNA: TGTGCTAGTGGTTTGGTAGGGGGCAGCACAGATACGCAGTATTTT.

The rearrangement links TRBV9 to TRBJ1-2, with no clear D. CDR3 length equals 13 residues. CDR1 is SGDLS, CDR2 YYNGEE, per germline. V lost 1 base and J 8 bases, leaving 12 bases between the germline ends. The CDR3 DNA reads TGTGCCAGCAGCGTAACCCGAACAGAAGGCTACACCTTC. This gives the protein CASSVTRTEGYTF.

V gene TRBV21-1 combines with J gene TRBJ1-2; the table's D call TRBD1 went unverified against the DNA. TRBV21-1 is labeled a pseudogene. The CDR3 consists of 18 residues. The CDR3 sequence is CASSKCFSRTAKNYGYTF. Here the CDR3 DNA reads TGTGCCAGCAGCAAGTGTTTCTCTCGGACAGCGAAAAACTATGGCTACACCTTC.

This chain links TRBV14 with TRBJ1-1; 8 nucleotides align to TRBD1. The length of the CDR3 is 13 residues. Germline V gene sequence: CDR1 SGHDN, CDR2 FVKESK. Unmatched junction bases numbered 6, after V lost 4 bases and J lost 8 bases. The CDR3 bases are TGTGCCAGCAGCCTTACTCGGACAGGGGAAGCTTTCTTT. This codes for CASSLTRTGEAFF.

The chain recombines TRBV5-1 with TRBJ1-5; D might be TRBD1 (6 bases). Germline CDR1 reads SGHRS; CDR2 reads YFSETQ. This CDR3 comprises 16 residues. Trimming took 0 bases from V and 1 from J, leaving 11 bases between them. DNA of the CDR3: TGCGCCAGCAGCTTGGATGGACAGACAAGCAATCAGCCCCAGCATTTT. Translating it yields CASSLDGQTSNQPQHF.

This chain joins TRBV9 and TRBJ1-1; D is unresolved. V lost 1 base and J 1 base, leaving 5 bases between the germline ends. Per the germline V gene, CDR1 is SGDLS and CDR2 is YYNGEE. This CDR3 is built from 13 residues. Written as DNA, the CDR3 is TGTGCCAGCAGCGTAAAGCAGAACACTGAAGCTTTCTTT. Translation gives CASSVKQNTEAFF.

The rearrangement links TRBV11-2 to TRBJ1-2; D not resolved. Looked up from germline, CDR1 is SGHAT and CDR2 is FQNNGV. V was shortened by 0 bases and J by 8 bases, with 7 bases between the two germline ends. The CDR3 contains 12 residues. CDR3 amino acids: CASSLEGSGYTF. The CDR3, as DNA: TGTGCCAGCAGCTTAGAAGGTAGCGGCTACACCTTC.

V and J are TRBV7-9 and TRBJ2-1, with 14 positions matching TRBD2. CDR3 size: 17 residues. The germline V gene encodes CDR1 SEHNR and CDR2 FQNEAQ (reference sequence). The V segment lost 5 bases and the J segment 2 bases; nucleotides outside the gene matches: 5. The CDR3 nucleotides are TGTGCCAGCAGCCCTAGGACTAGCGGGAGGACCTACAATGAGCAGTTCTTC. It is translated as CASSPRTSGRTYNEQFF.

This chain uses TRBV3-1 (or the pseudogene TRBV3-2) with TRBJ1-3; D is ambiguous. The CDR3 spans 16 residues. Looked up from germline, CDR1 is LGHDT and CDR2 is YNNKEL (reference sequence). V was shortened by 1 base and J by 0 bases, with 10 bases between the two germline ends. The CDR3 DNA sequence: TGTGCCAGCAGCCAAGGAGGTCTCCCCTCTGGAAACACCATATATTTT. It translates to CASSQGGLPSGNTIYF.

As to this clone: Other nucleotide sequences in the sample specify the same CDR3. The chain carries TRBV9 and TRBJ2-1; 8 positions match TRBD1. V lost 0 bases and J lost 1; bases outside the gene matches: 0. Germline V gene sequence: CDR1 SGDLS, CDR2 YYNGEE. The CDR3 contains 15 residues. CDR3 sequence reads: CASSVGQGSYNEQFF. CDR3 sequence (DNA): TGTGCCAGCAGCGTAGGACAGGGGTCCTACAATGAGCAGTTCTTC.

The V call is TRBV7-2, the J call TRBJ1-6, with a weak D call TRBD1 (5 bases). The V gene's germline CDR1 is SGHTA and CDR2 FQGNSA. V was trimmed by 1 base and J by 4 bases, leaving 14 bases between them. The CDR3 has 17 amino acids. CDR3 nucleotides: TGTGCCAGCAGCTTAGAGGAACCAAAGGGGTATAATTCACCCCTCCACTTT. Protein: CASSLEEPKGYNSPLHF.

CDR3 sequence (DNA): TGTGCCAGCAGCAATGGGGGGACAGGGCATTCTGGAAACACCATATATTTT. Translating it yields CASSNGGTGHSGNTIYF. This chain uses TRBV5-4 with TRBJ1-3; 9 bases map to TRBD1. Losses at the gene ends were 4 bases for V and 1 base for J; bases not matched to a gene: 9. Germline V gene data show CDR1 as SGHNT and CDR2 as YYREEE (reference sequence). This CDR3 has 17 amino acids.

This clone was counted a few times. The chain combines TRBV2 with TRBJ1-2, with TRBD1 matching 8 bases. The CDR3 totals 14 residues. J gave up 7 bases and V 8 bases, and 12 bases lay outside the gene matches. Looked up from germline, CDR1 is SNHLY and CDR2 is FYNNEI. CDR3 coding DNA: TGTGCCAGCTTAGGAGCAGGGGGCTCCCTTGGCTACACCTTC. Protein product: CASLGAGGSLGYTF. Together with reference TRBV2 and TRBJ1-2, the CDR3 gives the full variable domain: EPEVTQTPSHQVTQMGQEVILRCVPISNHLYFYWYRQILGQKVEFLVSFYNNEISEKSEIFDDQFSVERPDGSNFTLKIRSTKLEDSAMYFCASLGAGGSLGYTFGSGTRLTVV.

This clone appeared a few times. The chain couples TRBV2 to TRBJ1-2, with a tentative D call TRBD1 (5 bases). Germline loops: CDR1 SNHLY, CDR2 FYNNEI. The CDR3 totals 15 residues. V lost 5 bases to trimming and J lost 4 bases, with 17 bases between them. The CDR3 coding sequence is TGTGCCAGCAGTCCCGACAGACGGCGCCTCTATGGCTACACCTTC. The encoded protein is CASSPDRRRLYGYTF.

Comment on this clone: Other DNA variants within this sample encode the same CDR3. The CDR3 DNA sequence: TGTGCCAGTAGTCCGCGCCGAGGGAACACTGAAGCTTTCTTT. This sequence encodes CASSPRRGNTEAFF. The V gene is TRBV19, the J gene TRBJ1-1; no clear D gene. The CDR3 contains 14 residues. CDR1 and CDR2 (germline): LNHDA, SQIVND (reference sequence). Trimming left V 5 bases short and J 1 base short, with 11 bases between.

CDR3 region: CASSVRLVEQFF. The CDR3 DNA reads as TGTGCCAGCAGCGTACGACTAGTGGAGCAGTTCTTC. V gene TRBV7-2 combines with J gene TRBJ2-1, with D possibly being TRBD2 (6 bases). Germline CDR1 SGHTA, CDR2 FQGNSA. Trimming took 5 bases from V and 10 from J, leaving 12 bases between them. The CDR3 covers 12 residues.

The chain carries TRBV5-4 and TRBJ1-4; a possible D gene is TRBD1 (5 bases). The V gene's germline CDR1 is SGHNT and CDR2 YYREEE (reference sequence). The CDR3 runs 15 residues. V lost 4 bases and J 12 bases, leaving 22 bases between the germline ends. The CDR3 DNA reads as TGTGCCAGCAGCCTCTGGACGGATCTTGGGGGGGAACTGTTTTTT. This encodes CASSLWTDLGGELFF.

The V and J genes are TRBV28 and TRBJ2-3; 11 nucleotides match TRBD2. This CDR3 has 15 amino acids. Germline CDR1 and CDR2: MDHEN and SYDVKM. J was trimmed by 4 bases and V by 4 bases; bases with no gene match: 4. The CDR3 is CASSSLAGASDTQYF. CDR3 nucleotide sequence: TGTGCCAGCAGTTCACTAGCGGGGGCCTCAGATACGCAGTATTTT.

This chain uses TRBV27 with TRBJ1-1; the match to TRBD1 covers 7 bases. Unmatched junction bases numbered 3, after V lost 5 bases and J lost 3 bases. Germline CDR1 reads MNHEY; CDR2 reads SMNVEV (reference sequence). The CDR3 is 13 residues long. CDR3 sequence: CASSPRGDTEAFF. The CDR3 DNA is TGTGCCAGCAGTCCCAGGGGGGACACTGAAGCTTTCTTT.